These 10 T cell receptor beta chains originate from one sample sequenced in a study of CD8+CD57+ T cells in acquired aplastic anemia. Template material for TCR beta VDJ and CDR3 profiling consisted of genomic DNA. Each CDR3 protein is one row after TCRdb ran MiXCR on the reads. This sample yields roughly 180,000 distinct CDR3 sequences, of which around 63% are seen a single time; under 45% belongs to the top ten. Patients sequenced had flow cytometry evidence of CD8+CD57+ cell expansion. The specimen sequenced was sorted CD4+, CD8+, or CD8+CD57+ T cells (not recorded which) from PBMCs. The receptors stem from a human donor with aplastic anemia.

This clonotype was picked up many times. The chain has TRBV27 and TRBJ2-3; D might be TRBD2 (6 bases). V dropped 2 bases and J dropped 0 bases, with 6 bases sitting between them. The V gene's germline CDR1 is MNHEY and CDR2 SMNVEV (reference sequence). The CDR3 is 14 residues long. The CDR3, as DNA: TGTGCCAGCAGTTTAGCGGGGAGCACAGATACGCAGTATTTT. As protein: CASSLAGSTDTQYF.

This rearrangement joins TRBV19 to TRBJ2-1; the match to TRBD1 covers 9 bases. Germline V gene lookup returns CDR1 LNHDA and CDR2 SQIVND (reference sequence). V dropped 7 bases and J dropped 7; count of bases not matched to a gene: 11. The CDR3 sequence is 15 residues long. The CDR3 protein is CASKEGDRASNEQFF. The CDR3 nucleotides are TGTGCCAGTAAGGAAGGGGACAGGGCCAGTAATGAGCAGTTCTTC. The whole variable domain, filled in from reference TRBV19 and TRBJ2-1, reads DGGITQSPKYLFRKEGQNVTLSCEQNLNHDAMYWYRQDPGQGLRLIYYSQIVNDFQKGDIAEGYSVSREKKESFPLTVTSAQKNPTAFYLCASKEGDRASNEQFFGPGTRLTVL.

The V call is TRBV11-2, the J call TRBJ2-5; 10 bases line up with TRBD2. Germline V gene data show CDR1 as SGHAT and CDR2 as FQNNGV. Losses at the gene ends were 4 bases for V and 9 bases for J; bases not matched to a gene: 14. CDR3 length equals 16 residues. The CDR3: CASSSQVPGLAMSQYF. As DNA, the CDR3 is TGTGCCAGCAGCTCCCAAGTTCCGGGACTAGCGATGTCCCAGTACTTC. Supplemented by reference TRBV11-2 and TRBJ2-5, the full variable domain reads EAGVAQSPRYKIIEKRQSVAFWCNPISGHATLYWYQQILGQGPKLLIQFQNNGVVDDSQLPKDRFSAERLKGVDSTLKIQPAKLEDSAVYLCASSSQVPGLAMSQYFGPGTRLLVL.

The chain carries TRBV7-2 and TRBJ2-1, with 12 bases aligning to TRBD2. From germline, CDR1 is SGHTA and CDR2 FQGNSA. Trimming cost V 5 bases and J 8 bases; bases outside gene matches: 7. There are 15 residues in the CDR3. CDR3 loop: CASSAGLAGRDEQFF. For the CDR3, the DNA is TGTGCCAGCAGCGCCGGACTAGCGGGAAGGGATGAGCAGTTCTTC.

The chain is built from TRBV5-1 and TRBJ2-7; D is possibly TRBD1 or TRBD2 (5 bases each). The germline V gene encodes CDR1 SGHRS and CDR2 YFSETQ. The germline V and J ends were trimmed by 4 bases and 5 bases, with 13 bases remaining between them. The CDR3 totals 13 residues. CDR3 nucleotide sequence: TGCGCCAGCAGCCCGACTATAGGGGACGAGCAGTACTTC. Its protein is CASSPTIGDEQYF.

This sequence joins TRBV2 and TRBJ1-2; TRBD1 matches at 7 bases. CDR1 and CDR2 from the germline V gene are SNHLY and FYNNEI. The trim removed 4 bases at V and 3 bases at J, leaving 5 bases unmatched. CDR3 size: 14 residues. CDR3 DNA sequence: TGTGCCAGCAGTGGTCAGACAGGGCACTATGGCTACACCTTC. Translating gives CASSGQTGHYGYTF.

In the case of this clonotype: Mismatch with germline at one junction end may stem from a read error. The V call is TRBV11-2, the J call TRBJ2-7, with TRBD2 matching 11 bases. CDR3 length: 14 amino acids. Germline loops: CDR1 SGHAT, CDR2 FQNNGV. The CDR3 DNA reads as TGCGCCAGCGGCTCCCTAGCGGGGGGCTACGAGCAGTACTTC. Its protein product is CASGSLAGGYEQYF.

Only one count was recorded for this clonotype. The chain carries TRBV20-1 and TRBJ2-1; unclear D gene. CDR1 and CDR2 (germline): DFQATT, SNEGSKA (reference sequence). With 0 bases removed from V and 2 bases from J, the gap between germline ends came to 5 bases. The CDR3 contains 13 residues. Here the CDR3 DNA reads TGCAGTGCTAGAGACCCCCCCTACAATGAGCAGTTCTTC. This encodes CSARDPPYNEQFF.

The CDR3 is CASSFVTGKVSEQFF. In DNA form, the CDR3 reads TGTGCCAGCAGCTTTGTGACAGGGAAGGTCTCTGAGCAGTTCTTC. V is TRBV7-9 and J is TRBJ2-1; 7 nucleotides line up with TRBD1. The CDR3 runs to 15 residues. V shed 3 bases and J 9 bases; nucleotides not matched to a gene: 11. Germline V gene lookup returns CDR1 SEHNR and CDR2 FQNEAQ (reference sequence).

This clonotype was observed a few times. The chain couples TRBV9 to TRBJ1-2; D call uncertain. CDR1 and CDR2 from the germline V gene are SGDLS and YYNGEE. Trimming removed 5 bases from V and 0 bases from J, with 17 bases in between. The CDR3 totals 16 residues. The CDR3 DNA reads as TGTGCCAGCAGACGAGGAACCCGAGCCGCTAACTATGGCTACACCTTC. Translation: CASRRGTRAANYGYTF.